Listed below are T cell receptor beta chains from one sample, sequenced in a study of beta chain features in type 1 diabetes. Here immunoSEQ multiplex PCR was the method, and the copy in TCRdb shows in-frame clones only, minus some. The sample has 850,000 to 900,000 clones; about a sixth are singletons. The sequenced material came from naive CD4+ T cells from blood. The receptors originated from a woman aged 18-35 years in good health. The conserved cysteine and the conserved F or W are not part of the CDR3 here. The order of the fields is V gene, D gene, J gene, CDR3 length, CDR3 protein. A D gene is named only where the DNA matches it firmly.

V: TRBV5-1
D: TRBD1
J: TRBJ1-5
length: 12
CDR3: ASSSGTGEKPQH

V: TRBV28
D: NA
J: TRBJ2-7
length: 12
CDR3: ASSFRERPYEQY

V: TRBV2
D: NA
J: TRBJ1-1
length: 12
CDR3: ASTRVTMNTEAF

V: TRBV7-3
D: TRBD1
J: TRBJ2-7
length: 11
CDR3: ASSIPTGWEQY

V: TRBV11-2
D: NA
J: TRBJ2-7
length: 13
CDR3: ASSLLSLRPYEQY

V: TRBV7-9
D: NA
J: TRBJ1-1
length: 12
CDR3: ASSLWTANTEAF

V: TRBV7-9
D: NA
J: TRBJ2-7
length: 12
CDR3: ASSLDGLSYEQY

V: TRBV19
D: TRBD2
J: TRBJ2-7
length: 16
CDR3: ASSPTRAGGSRKYEQY

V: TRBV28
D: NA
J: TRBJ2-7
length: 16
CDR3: ASRPVFRTKDSPYEQY

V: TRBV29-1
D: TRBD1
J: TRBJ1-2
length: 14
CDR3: SVRSGQGVSYYGYT

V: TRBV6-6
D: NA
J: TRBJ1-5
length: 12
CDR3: ASSPRLSHQPQH

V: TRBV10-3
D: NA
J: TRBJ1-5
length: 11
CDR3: AISEAVAQPQH

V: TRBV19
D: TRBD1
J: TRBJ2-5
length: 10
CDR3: ASGTGVETQY

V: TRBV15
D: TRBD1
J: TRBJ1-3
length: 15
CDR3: ATSARDRGRTGNTIY

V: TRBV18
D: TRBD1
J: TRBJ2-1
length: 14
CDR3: ASSPLPGQGGDEQF

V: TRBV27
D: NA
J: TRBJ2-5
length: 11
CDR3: ASSMRPGETQY

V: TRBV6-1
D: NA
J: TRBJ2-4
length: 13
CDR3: ASSEVLDYKNIQY

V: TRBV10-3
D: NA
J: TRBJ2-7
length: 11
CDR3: ATNRDRAYEQY

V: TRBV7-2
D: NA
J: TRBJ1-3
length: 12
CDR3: ASSRDNSGNTIY

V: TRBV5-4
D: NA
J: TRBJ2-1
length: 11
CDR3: ASTKWGNSEQF

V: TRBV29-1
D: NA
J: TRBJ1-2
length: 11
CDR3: SVERVVLGGYT

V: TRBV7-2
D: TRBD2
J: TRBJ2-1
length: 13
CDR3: ASSLRPSGYDEQF

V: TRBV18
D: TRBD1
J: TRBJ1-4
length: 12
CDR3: ASSPGQGGEKLF

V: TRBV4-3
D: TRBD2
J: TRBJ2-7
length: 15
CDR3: ASSQVYGTSGRNEQY

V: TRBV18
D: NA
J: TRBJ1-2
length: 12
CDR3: ASSPPYIIYGYT

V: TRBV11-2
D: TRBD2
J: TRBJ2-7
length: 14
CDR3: ASSSPTSGGTYEQY

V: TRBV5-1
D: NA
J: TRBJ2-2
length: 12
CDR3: ASSPGGGTGELF

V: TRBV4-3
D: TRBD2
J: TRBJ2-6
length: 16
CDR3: ASSRGLAEHSGANVLT

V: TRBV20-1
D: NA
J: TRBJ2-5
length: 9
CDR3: SAEREETQY

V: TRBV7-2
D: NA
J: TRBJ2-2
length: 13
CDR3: ASSPTGTSDGELF

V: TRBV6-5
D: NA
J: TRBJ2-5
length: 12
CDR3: ASSYSINVETQY

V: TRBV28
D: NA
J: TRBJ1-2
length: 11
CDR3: ASRKQGNYGYT

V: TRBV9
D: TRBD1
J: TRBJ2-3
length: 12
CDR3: ASSTRDRGDTQY

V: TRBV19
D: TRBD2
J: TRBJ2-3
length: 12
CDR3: ASSRLAGVDTQY

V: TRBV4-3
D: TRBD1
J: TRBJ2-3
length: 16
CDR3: ASSQGTGGPFHADTQY

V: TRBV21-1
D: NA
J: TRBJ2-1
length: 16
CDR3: ASSNMVVGASSYNEQF

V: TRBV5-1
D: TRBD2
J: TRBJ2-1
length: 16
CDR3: ASSLSISGRAFINEQF

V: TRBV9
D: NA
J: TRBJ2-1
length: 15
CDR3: ASSVRGSAQGDNEQF

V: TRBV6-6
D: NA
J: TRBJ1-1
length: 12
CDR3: ASSGQGWGTEAF

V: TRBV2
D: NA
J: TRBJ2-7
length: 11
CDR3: ASKVVGRHEQY

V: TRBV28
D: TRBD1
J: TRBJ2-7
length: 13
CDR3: ASKTAGGWWWEQY

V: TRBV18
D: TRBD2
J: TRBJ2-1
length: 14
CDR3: ASSVEGTSGSREQF

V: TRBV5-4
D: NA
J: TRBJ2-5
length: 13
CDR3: ASSTGLGQRETQY

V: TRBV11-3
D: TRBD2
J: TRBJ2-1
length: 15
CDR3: ASSLDGTSGSYNEQF

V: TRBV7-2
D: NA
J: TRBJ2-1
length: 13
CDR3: ASSLAGMERREQF

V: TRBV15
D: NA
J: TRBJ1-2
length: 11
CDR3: ATSRPAVYGYT

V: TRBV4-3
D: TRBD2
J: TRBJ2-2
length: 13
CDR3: ASSPGGGWGGELF

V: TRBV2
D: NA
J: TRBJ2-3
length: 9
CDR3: ASSEERPRD